The rows below give T cell receptor beta chains drawn from one sample of a study of control samples from healthy donors and cancer patients. Sequencing was performed with immunoSEQ multiplex PCR; in TCRdb, only in-frame clones are kept and a portion is missing. The data contain about 60,000 clones, approximately 92% of them seen just once; the ten biggest clones take up around 1.7%. Sequenced material: PBMCs. These TCRs come from a man aged 40-49 years with colorectal cancer. CDR3s include the opening cysteine and the closing phenylalanine or tryptophan. D genes are given only for firm matches. Expanded clones get a size class; other rows say once, few or many, or leave the size out.

V gene	D gene	J gene	clone size	CDR3 DNA	CDR3 protein
TRBV9	-	TRBJ2-3	once	TGTGCCAGCAGCGCTAGAGGAGGGGATACGCAGTATTTT	CASSARGGDTQYF
TRBV29-1	TRBD1	TRBJ1-2	-	TGCAGCGTTGAGGCCCGGACAGGGAGGGATGGCTACACCTTC	CSVEARTGRDGYTF
TRBV5-5	-	TRBJ2-1	-	TGTGCCAGCAGCTACGAGACATACTCCTACAATGAGCAGTTCTTC	CASSYETYSYNEQFF
TRBV5-1	-	TRBJ2-3	-	TGCGCCAGCAGCAGGACCGTGGGAGATACGCAGTATTTT	CASSRTVGDTQYF
TRBV23-1	-	TRBJ1-6	-	TGCGCCAGCAGTCAATCAGAGACCCCGGGGCATTCACCCCTCCACTTT	CASSQSETPGHSPLHF
TRBV10-2	-	TRBJ2-5	-	TGCGCCAGCAGTCAAAGGAGCGACGGGGACTGGACCCAGTACTTC	CASSQRSDGDWTQYF
TRBV5-8	-	TRBJ1-1	-	TGTGCCAGCAGCTTGGCAGCGATGAACACTGAAGCTTTCTTT	CASSLAAMNTEAFF
TRBV24-1	TRBD2	TRBJ2-5	-	TGTGCCACCAGTGATTCAGCGGGGGGGAGGCAAGAGACCCAGTACTTC	CATSDSAGGRQETQYF
TRBV19	-	TRBJ1-5	-	TGTGCCAGTAAGGGCGGAATTAATAGCAATCAGCCCCAGCATTTT	CASKGGINSNQPQHF
TRBV3-1/TRBV3-2	-	TRBJ2-3	-	TGTGCCAGCAGCCAACCCGGGACAAATGGGGATACGCAGTATTTT	CASSQPGTNGDTQYF
TRBV6-2/TRBV6-3	-	TRBJ2-1	-	TGTGCCAGCAGTGTCCTATTGGATGAGCAGTTCTTC	CASSVLLDEQFF
TRBV2	-	TRBJ1-2	-	TGTGCCAGCAGAGCAGGAGTGCTAAGCTATGGCTACACCTTC	CASRAGVLSYGYTF
TRBV6-5	TRBD2	TRBJ2-1	-	TGTGCCGCCCGGGGGGGATACAATGAGCAGTTCTTC	CAARGGYNEQFF
TRBV30	TRBD2	TRBJ2-5	once	TGTGCCTGGAGTCGCCAGCGGGGATCCCAAGAGACCCAGTACTTC	CAWSRQRGSQETQYF
TRBV7-6	-	TRBJ2-1	-	TGTGCCAGCAGCCCCGCCGGGACACCCTCCTACAATGAGCAGTTCTTC	CASSPAGTPSYNEQFF
TRBV18	TRBD1	TRBJ2-1	-	TGTGCCAGCTCACTGGACAGGTCCTCCTACAATGAGCAGTTCTTC	CASSLDRSSYNEQFF
TRBV11-1	-	TRBJ2-5	once	TGTGCCAGCAGCCCCCGTATCCAAGAGACCCAGTACTTC	CASSPRIQETQYF
TRBV4-3	-	TRBJ2-3	-	TGCGCCAGCAGCCTGGACCCAGGCACAGATACGCAGTATTTT	CASSLDPGTDTQYF
TRBV19	TRBD1	TRBJ1-2	-	TGTGCCAGTAACCCTTCACCCGGGACAGGGAACTATGGCTACACCTTC	CASNPSPGTGNYGYTF
TRBV7-3	-	TRBJ1-6	-	TGTGCCAGCAGCTTAAAGAGGGCTCTCGCAGACTATAATTCACCCCTCCACTTT	CASSLKRALADYNSPLHF
TRBV6-2/TRBV6-3	-	TRBJ2-4	-	TGTGCCAGCAGTTACAAACAGAAAAACATTCAGTACTTC	CASSYKQKNIQYF
TRBV29-1	-	TRBJ2-5	-	TGCAGCGTTGAAGATCGTGGAGGGATTGGGTGGGAGACCCAGTACTTC	CSVEDRGGIGWETQYF
TRBV5-1	-	TRBJ1-1	few	TGCGCCAGCAGCTTGAACCCAGGGATGAACACTGAAGCTTTCTTT	CASSLNPGMNTEAFF
TRBV28	TRBD2	TRBJ2-1	-	TGTGCCAGCAGTTTGGCTAGCGGGGGTTACAATGAGCAGTTCTTC	CASSLASGGYNEQFF
TRBV24-1	-	TRBJ1-2	-	TGTGCCACCGAAGCAGGGCATGGCTACACCTTC	CATEAGHGYTF
TRBV7-9	TRBD1	TRBJ2-6	-	TGTGCCAGCAGCTCCGACAGGGGGAGCTCTGGGGCCAACGTCCTGACTTTC	CASSSDRGSSGANVLTF
TRBV2	-	TRBJ2-5	-	TGTGCCAGCAGAGGGGGGCAAGAGACCCAGTACTTC	CASRGGQETQYF
TRBV11-3	TRBD1	TRBJ1-4	-	TGTGCCAGCAGCTCGGGACAGCCTAATGAAAAACTGTTTTTT	CASSSGQPNEKLFF
TRBV9	-	TRBJ1-2	-	TGTGCCAGCAGCGTGGAGGGGCTAAAGGGCTATGGCTACACCTTC	CASSVEGLKGYGYTF
TRBV2	-	TRBJ1-4	once	TGTGCCAGCGAGGGACGGATTAATGAAAAACTGTTTTTT	CASEGRINEKLFF
TRBV29-1	TRBD1	TRBJ1-1	-	TGCAGCGTCGTTTGGGACAGGGGGGTTTTGAACACTGAAGCTTTCTTT	CSVVWDRGVLNTEAFF
TRBV3-1/TRBV3-2	-	TRBJ2-7	-	TGTGCCAGCAGCCAAGCTCGCGGCAGGAACTACGAGCAGTACTTC	CASSQARGRNYEQYF
TRBV5-3	TRBD1	TRBJ2-5	-	TGTGCCAGAAGCGTACACCGGGACAGGACTCAAGAGACCCAGTACTTC	CARSVHRDRTQETQYF
TRBV7-9	-	TRBJ1-4	-	TGTGCCAGCAGCTCATACTCGACAGGCACTAATGAAAAACTGTTTTTT	CASSSYSTGTNEKLFF
TRBV11-2	-	TRBJ1-1	-	TGTGCCAGCAGCTTCGGATTTCCCGCCGAAGCTTTCTTT	CASSFGFPAEAFF
TRBV27	TRBD2	TRBJ2-7	once	TGTGCCAGCAGTTTACGGCCGAGGGTTCGGGGGGGCTCTTCCTCCTACGAGCAGTACTTC	CASSLRPRVRGGSSSYEQYF
TRBV12-2	-	TRBJ1-3	-	TGTGCAAGTCGCTTAGCGGACGGGGTAGGGACTTCTGGAAACACCATATATTTT	CASRLADGVGTSGNTIYF
TRBV5-1	TRBD1	TRBJ2-2	-	TGCGCCAGCAGCTTCCGACAGGGCCCCGGGGAGCTGTTTTTT	CASSFRQGPGELFF
TRBV19	-	TRBJ2-1	-	TGTGCCAGTAGTATGAGAAACGGGGACTACAATGAGCAGTTCTTC	CASSMRNGDYNEQFF
TRBV7-3	-	TRBJ1-5	few	TGTGCCAGCAGCTCCCATTTAGGTCAGCCCCAGCATTTT	CASSSHLGQPQHF
TRBV3-1/TRBV3-2	TRBD2	TRBJ2-3	-	TGTGCCAGCAGCCAAGTAGCGGGGGGCGCAGATACGCAGTATTTT	CASSQVAGGADTQYF
TRBV7-9	TRBD2	TRBJ2-3	-	TGTGCCAGCAGCTTAGACGTTCGGACGGGGGGGTATTCAGATACGCAGTATTTT	CASSLDVRTGGYSDTQYF
TRBV5-6	TRBD1	TRBJ1-5	-	TGTGCCAGCAGCGCGTGGACAGGAGTCAATCAGCCCCAGCATTTT	CASSAWTGVNQPQHF
TRBV5-1	-	TRBJ2-2	-	TGCGCCAGCAGCTTGGCATCCAGGGCCACCGGGGAGCTGTTTTTT	CASSLASRATGELFF
TRBV7-9	-	TRBJ1-2	once	TGTGCCAGCAGCAAGGGACACCTCAACAACTATGGCTACACCTTC	CASSKGHLNNYGYTF
TRBV19	TRBD1	TRBJ2-7	-	TGTGCCAGTAGTACGGACAGGGGCGCCTACGAGCAGTACTTC	CASSTDRGAYEQYF